This TCR beta chain was sequenced in a study of long-term antiretroviral therapy in people with HIV. With survey level as its setting, the immunoSEQ assay was v3.0. Generated by immunoSEQ multiplex PCR, the TCRdb table keeps only in-frame clones and is missing some. The sample shows around 43,000 clones, approximately 94% of them seen only once. The CDR3 sequence is 15 residues long. Germline lookup yields CDR1 SGHAT and CDR2 FQNNGV. V trimming: 5 bases; J trimming: 12 bases; junction bases outside the gene matches: 10. This clone was seen more than once but under ten times. The chain combines TRBV11-2 with TRBJ2-1; 13 bases align to TRBD2. Material: unsorted PBMCs, obtained approximately 9.1 years after starting antiretroviral therapy. The TCR sequence derives from a man younger than 40 with HIV. The CDR3 nucleotides read TGTGCCAGCAGCCAACTAGCGGGGGGGCCTTCGGCGCAGTTCTTC. Translating gives CASSQLAGGPSAQFF.